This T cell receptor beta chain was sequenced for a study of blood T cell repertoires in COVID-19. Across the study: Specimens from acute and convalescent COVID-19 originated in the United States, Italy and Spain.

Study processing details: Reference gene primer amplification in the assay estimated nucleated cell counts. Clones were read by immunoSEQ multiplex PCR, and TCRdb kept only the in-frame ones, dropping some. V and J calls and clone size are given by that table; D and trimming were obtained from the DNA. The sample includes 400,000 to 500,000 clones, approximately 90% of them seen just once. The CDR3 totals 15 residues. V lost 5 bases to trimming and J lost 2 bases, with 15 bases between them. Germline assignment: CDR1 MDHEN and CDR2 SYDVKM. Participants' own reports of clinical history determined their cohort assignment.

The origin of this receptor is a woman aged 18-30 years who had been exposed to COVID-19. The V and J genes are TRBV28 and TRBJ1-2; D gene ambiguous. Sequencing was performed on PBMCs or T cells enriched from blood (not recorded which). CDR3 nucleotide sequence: TGTGCCAGCAGTCTGAGGGCGCGAGTAAACTATGGCTACACCTTC. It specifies CASSLRARVNYGYTF.